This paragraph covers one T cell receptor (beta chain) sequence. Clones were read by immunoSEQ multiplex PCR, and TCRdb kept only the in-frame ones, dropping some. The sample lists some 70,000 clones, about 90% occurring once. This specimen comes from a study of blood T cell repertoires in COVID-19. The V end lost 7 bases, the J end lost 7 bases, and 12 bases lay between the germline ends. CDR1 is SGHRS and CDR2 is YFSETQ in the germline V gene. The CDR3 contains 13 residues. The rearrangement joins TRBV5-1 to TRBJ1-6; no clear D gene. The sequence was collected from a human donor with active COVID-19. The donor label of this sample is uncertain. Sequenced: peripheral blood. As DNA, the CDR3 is TGCGCCAGCTATGACGGGAGGAATTCACCCCTCCACTTT. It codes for CASYDGRNSPLHF.